The next 22 T cell receptor beta chains were all read from a single sample in a study of blood T cell repertoires in COVID-19. Produced via immunoSEQ multiplex PCR; TCRdb's table is partial and in-frame only. The sample has more than 100,000 clones, approximately 90% seen once; the top ten hold 3% to 3.5%. The sample consisted of peripheral blood. All receptors derive from a man in his forties or fifties in a cohort sampled during active COVID-19.

J is TRBJ2-3 and V is TRBV5-1; 8 bases line up with TRBD1. V lost 0 bases, J lost 4 bases, and 4 bases stayed unmatched. The V gene's germline CDR1 is SGHRS and CDR2 YFSETQ. This CDR3 region has 15 residues. CDR3 coding DNA: TGCGCCAGCAGCTTGGATGTGACAGGGGCAGATACGCAGTATTTT. It codes for CASSLDVTGADTQYF. The full variable domain, rest sourced from reference TRBV5-1 and TRBJ2-3, is KAGVTQTPRYLIKTRGQQVTLSCSPISGHRSVSWYQQTPGQGLQFLFEYFSETQRNKGNFPGRFSGRQFSNSRSEMNVSTLELGDSALYLCASSLDVTGADTQYFGPGTRLTVL.

The V and J genes are TRBV19 and TRBJ1-5, with D maybe TRBD1 (6 bases). CDR1 and CDR2 (germline): LNHDA, SQIVND (reference sequence). Trimming took off 7 bases at V and 7 bases at J, with 20 bases between the two ends. The CDR3 has 15 residues. The DNA for the CDR3 is TGTGCCAGTAACGCCTGGGAAGGGGGTGAGCAGCCCCAGCATTTT. Translated, it gives CASNAWEGGEQPQHF.

The chain combines TRBV9 with TRBJ1-2; TRBD1 agrees at 7 bases. CDR3 size: 18 residues. The germline V gene has CDR1 SGDLS and CDR2 YYNGEE. J lost 6 bases, V lost 0 bases, and 17 bases had no gene match. This chain's CDR3 is CASSVDPTVRDSGNGYTF. The CDR3 DNA reads as TGTGCCAGCAGCGTAGACCCAACTGTTAGGGACAGTGGGAATGGCTACACCTTC. Supplemented by reference TRBV9 and TRBJ1-2, the full variable domain reads DSGVTQTPKHLITATGQRVTLRCSPRSGDLSVYWYQQSLDQGLQFLIQYYNGEERAKGNILERFSAQQFPDLHSELNLSSLELGDSALYFCASSVDPTVRDSGNGYTFGSGTRLTVV.

This chain joins TRBV27 and TRBJ1-4, with 10 positions matching TRBD1. The junction had 9 bases not matched to a gene; V was cut back by 5 bases and J by 9 bases. Germline-derived CDR1 and CDR2 are MNHEY and SMNVEV (reference sequence). The CDR3 is 15 residues long. DNA for the CDR3: TGTGCCAGCAGTGTGACAGGGGGCGAGACGAAAAAACTGTTTTTT. This sequence encodes CASSVTGGETKKLFF.

The chain is built from TRBV11-3 and TRBJ2-1; the match to TRBD2 covers 10 bases. The CDR3 totals 14 residues. J lost 5 bases, V lost 6 bases, and 4 bases had no gene match. Per the germline V gene, CDR1 is SGHNT and CDR2 is YENEEA. The CDR3 is CASSRAGGHNEQFF. As DNA, the CDR3 is TGTGCCAGCAGTAGAGCGGGGGGGCACAATGAGCAGTTCTTC.

V is TRBV6-6 and J is TRBJ1-4; maybe TRBD1 (5 bases). Trimming took 3 bases from V and 8 from J, leaving 13 bases between them. From germline, CDR1 is MNHNY and CDR2 SVGAGI (reference sequence). The length of the CDR3 is 14 residues. In DNA form, the CDR3 reads TGTGCCAGCAGTTATGGGGCCGGAGACGAAAAACTGTTTTTT. Translation gives CASSYGAGDEKLFF.

The chain recombines TRBV7-9 with TRBJ2-5; TRBD1 is a possible D gene (6 bases). CDR3 length equals 15 residues. The V end lost 3 bases, the J end lost 3 bases, and 14 bases lay between the germline ends. Germline V gene lookup returns CDR1 SEHNR and CDR2 FQNEAQ (reference sequence). This CDR3 reads CASSLGARTEETQYF. For the CDR3, the DNA is TGTGCCAGCAGCTTGGGGGCACGGACAGAAGAGACCCAGTACTTC.

This chain joins TRBV6-5 and TRBJ1-1, with D possibly matching TRBD1 (6 bases). V was pared by 6 bases and J by 1 base, with 12 bases between. Germline V gene lookup returns CDR1 MNHEY and CDR2 SVGAGI. CDR3 length: 14 amino acids. CDR3 nucleotide sequence: TGTGCCAGCAGACCCGGGACAAAGAACACTGAAGCTTTCTTT. Encoded protein: CASRPGTKNTEAFF.

This chain uses TRBV7-2 with TRBJ1-2, with 10 nucleotides matching TRBD1. CDR3 length: 13 residues. Germline V gene lookup returns CDR1 SGHTA and CDR2 FQGNSA. V shed 6 bases, J shed 5 bases, and the junction held 3 bases outside the gene matches. The CDR3 is CASRPGQGYGYTF. The CDR3 DNA reads TGTGCCAGCAGGCCGGGACAGGGGTATGGCTACACCTTC.

The gene calls are TRBV7-8 and TRBJ1-2, with no clear D. Germline lookup yields CDR1 SGHVS and CDR2 FQNEAQ. V was trimmed by 1 base and J by 6 bases, leaving 9 bases between them. The CDR3 has 13 residues. The CDR3 DNA reads TGTGCCAGCAGCTTAGTGGCCGGGAATGGCTACACCTTC. Translation gives CASSLVAGNGYTF.

In this sample, this clone turned up a few times. V usage is TRBV6-5 and J usage is TRBJ1-2, with 10 bases identical to TRBD1. J was trimmed by 8 bases and V by 5 bases; bases with no gene match: 8. Germline loops: CDR1 MNHEY, CDR2 SVGAGI. The CDR3 has 14 residues. CDR3 amino acids: CASSLGQGVTGYTF. In DNA form, the CDR3 reads TGTGCCAGCAGTCTCGGACAGGGGGTTACAGGCTACACCTTC.

The rearrangement joins TRBV19 to TRBJ1-5, with TRBD1 identical over 8 bases. Germline V CDR1 and CDR2: LNHDA, SQIVND (reference sequence). The ends lost 5 bases at V and 8 bases at J; junction bases unmatched: 8. This CDR3 has 14 amino acids. The CDR3 region has the DNA TGTGCCAGTAGTCCCGAGGACAGGGCTAAGCCCCAGCATTTT. Protein: CASSPEDRAKPQHF.

The genes are TRBV10-2 and TRBJ2-2; 9 bases line up with TRBD1. Germline-derived CDR1 and CDR2 are WSHSY and SAAADI. V lost 5 bases to trimming and J lost 6 bases; unmatched junction nucleotides: 4. The CDR3 has 14 amino acids. The CDR3 region has the DNA TGCGCCAGCAGTCGGACAGGGGAAGCCGGGGAGCTGTTTTTT. It yields the protein CASSRTGEAGELFF.

The chain is built from TRBV7-2 and TRBJ2-3; possible D gene TRBD1, 5 bases. The CDR3 runs to 14 residues. Looked up from germline, CDR1 is SGHTA and CDR2 is FQGNSA. V was shortened by 0 bases and J by 6 bases, with 10 bases between the two germline ends. The CDR3 protein is CASSLAPGWDTQYF. For the CDR3, the DNA is TGTGCCAGCAGCTTAGCGCCAGGGTGGGATACGCAGTATTTT.

V gene TRBV9 combines with J gene TRBJ1-1, with TRBD1 identical over 10 bases. Germline V CDR1 and CDR2: SGDLS, YYNGEE. The CDR3 loop spans 14 amino acids. V gave up 4 bases and J gave up 4 bases; unmatched junction bases: 4. CDR3 sequence: CASSRGTGVTEAFF. The DNA of the CDR3 is TGTGCCAGCAGCAGAGGGACAGGGGTCACTGAAGCTTTCTTT. Using reference TRBV9 and TRBJ1-1 for the parts outside the CDR3, the full variable domain is DSGVTQTPKHLITATGQRVTLRCSPRSGDLSVYWYQQSLDQGLQFLIQYYNGEERAKGNILERFSAQQFPDLHSELNLSSLELGDSALYFCASSRGTGVTEAFFGQGTRLTVV.

The chain combines TRBV9 with TRBJ1-1; possibly TRBD1 for D (5 bases). CDR1 SGDLS and CDR2 YYNGEE come from the germline V gene. V lost 3 bases and J 2 bases, leaving 14 bases between the germline ends. The CDR3 length is 15 residues. CDR3 DNA: TGTGCCAGCAGCGCGGAGGGACGGGTAAACACTGAAGCTTTCTTT. It encodes CASSAEGRVNTEAFF.

J is TRBJ1-4 and V is TRBV19; tentatively, D is TRBD1 (6 bases). This CDR3 spans 15 amino acids. Looked up from germline, CDR1 is LNHDA and CDR2 is SQIVND (reference sequence). V lost 6 bases and J 2 bases, leaving 13 bases between the germline ends. In nucleotides, the CDR3 is TGTGCCAGTAGGCCTCTACAGGGTACTAATGAAAAACTGTTTTTT. It is translated as CASRPLQGTNEKLFF.

V usage is TRBV28 and J usage is TRBJ1-6, with a weak D call TRBD1 (5 bases). This CDR3 region has 14 residues. V lost 0 bases and J 8 bases, leaving 8 bases between the germline ends. Germline CDR1 reads MDHEN; CDR2 reads SYDVKM. The CDR3 spells CASSLWGGDSPLHF. The DNA of the CDR3 is TGTGCCAGCAGTTTATGGGGGGGGGATTCACCCCTCCACTTT.

The table lists this clone with a count of one. CDR3 amino acids: CASSYDWNTGELFF. CDR3 nucleotide sequence: TGTGCCAGCAGCTATGACTGGAACACCGGGGAGCTGTTTTTT. The rearrangement uses TRBV7-2 and TRBJ2-2; D remains ambiguous. The V gene's germline CDR1 is SGHTA and CDR2 FQGNSA. The CDR3 is made up of 14 amino acids. Trimming pared 4 bases from V and 1 base from J, leaving 7 bases between.

This chain connects TRBV25-1 to TRBJ2-1, with D possibly TRBD1 on 7 matching bases. This CDR3 spans 15 amino acids. The germline V and J ends were trimmed by 10 bases and 0 bases, with 16 bases remaining between them. Looked up from germline, CDR1 is MGHDK and CDR2 is SYGVNS. CDR3 coding DNA: TGTGCCACCAGGGGGGCCGGAAGCTCCTACAATGAGCAGTTCTTC. This translates into CATRGAGSSYNEQFF. Variable domain in full (rest from reference TRBV25-1 and TRBJ2-1): EADIYQTPRYLVIGTGKKITLECSQTMGHDKMYWYQQDPGMELHLIHYSYGVNSTEKGDLSSESTVSRIRTEHFPLTLESARPSHTSQYLCATRGAGSSYNEQFFGPGTRLTVL.

The chain links TRBV6-5 to TRBJ2-3; a weak D match, TRBD1 (6 bases). Germline values: CDR1 MNHEY, CDR2 SVGAGI. The CDR3 contains 15 residues. Deletions cut 2 bases from V and 5 bases from J, with 14 bases between. CDR3 in amino acids: CASSYKRGLVDTQYF. The CDR3 coding sequence is TGTGCCAGCAGTTACAAGAGGGGGTTGGTAGATACGCAGTATTTT.

This chain links TRBV28 with TRBJ2-7; 9 bases are shared with TRBD1. CDR3 length equals 15 residues. Trimming took 4 bases from V and 5 from J; bases not matched to a gene: 9. Germline assignment: CDR1 MDHEN and CDR2 SYDVKM. The CDR3, as DNA: TGTGCCAGCAGTTCCTCCGGGACAGGGACTCACGAGCAGTACGTC. It specifies CASSSSGTGTHEQYV.